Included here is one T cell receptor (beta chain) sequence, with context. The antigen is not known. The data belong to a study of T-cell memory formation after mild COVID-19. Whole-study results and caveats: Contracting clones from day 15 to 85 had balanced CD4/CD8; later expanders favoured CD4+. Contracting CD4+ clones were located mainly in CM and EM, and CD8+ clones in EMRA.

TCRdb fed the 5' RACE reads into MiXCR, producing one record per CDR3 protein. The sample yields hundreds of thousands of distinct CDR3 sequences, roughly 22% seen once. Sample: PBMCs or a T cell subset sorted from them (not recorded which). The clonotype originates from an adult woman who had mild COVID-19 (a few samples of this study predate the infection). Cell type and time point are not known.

DNA for the CDR3: TGCGCCAGCAGTGAATTGGCAGCAGATTATAGCAATCAGCCCCAGCATTTT. Translation gives CASSELAADYSNQPQHF. The V and J genes are TRBV10-2 and TRBJ1-5; D is ambiguous. The CDR3 contains 17 residues. CDR1 and CDR2 (germline): WSHSY, SAAADI. V was clipped by 3 bases and J by 0 bases, with 15 bases between them.